This is a list of T cell receptor beta chains from one sample in a study of cytomegalovirus exposure and HLA in healthy donors. The repertoire was sequenced with immunoSEQ multiplex PCR; TCRdb's copy has only in-frame clones and lacks some. The sample yields 130,000 to 150,000 clones, around 84% seen once. Sequenced: PBMCs. The receptor set was obtained from a man aged 40-49 years in good health and CMV-seropositive. The CDR3 runs from the conserved cysteine through the conserved F or W. A D gene is named only where the DNA matches it firmly. Size is omitted from some rows. Given values are once, few, many or a class for expanded clones.

v_call	j_call	d_call	clone_size	cdr3_nt	cdr3_aa
TRBV15	TRBJ2-2	TRBD1	NA	TGTGCCACCAGCAGATCCGGACAGGGAGGCATCGGGGAGCTGTTTTTT	CATSRSGQGGIGELFF
TRBV27	TRBJ2-2	NA	NA	TGTGCCAGCAGTTTAGGTTCGGTGCAGGGCTCGCTGTTTTTT	CASSLGSVQGSLFF
TRBV7-3	TRBJ1-1	NA	NA	TGTGCCAGCAGCTTCGAGGTGGACACTGAAGCTTTCTTT	CASSFEVDTEAFF
TRBV6-5	TRBJ2-1	TRBD2	NA	TGTGCCAGCAGTTACTCAGGGAGCGGGAGGCAGAGTGAGCAGTTCTTC	CASSYSGSGRQSEQFF
TRBV28	TRBJ2-5	NA	NA	TGTGCCACCAAACCCGCAGGGCAAGGAGCAGAGACCCAGTACTTC	CATKPAGQGAETQYF
TRBV9	TRBJ2-7	TRBD1	NA	TGTGCCAGCAGCGGACAGGGGGCCTACGAGCAGTACTTC	CASSGQGAYEQYF
TRBV11-1	TRBJ1-2	NA	NA	TGTGCCAGCAGCTCTGAAATACTGGGCTACACCTTC	CASSSEILGYTF
TRBV15	TRBJ2-1	TRBD2	NA	TGTGCCACCAGCAGGGAGAGCGGGAGGGCCAGTACTGAGCAGTTCTTC	CATSRESGRASTEQFF
TRBV6-5	TRBJ2-7	TRBD1	NA	TGTGCCAGCAGGTACTACGACAGGGGATCCTACGAGCAGTACTTC	CASRYYDRGSYEQYF
TRBV15	TRBJ1-1	NA	NA	TGTGCCACCAGCAGAGAAAATCTCGAGGAGAGCACTGAAGCTTTCTTT	CATSRENLEESTEAFF
TRBV27	TRBJ2-3	NA	NA	TGTGCCAGCAGGCTAGCAACCCTTTCACGGGAGTATTTT	CASRLATLSREYF
TRBV7-9	TRBJ2-1	NA	few	TGTGCCAGCAGCTTTACAGTCCTCGGGAACTACAATGAGCAGTTCTTC	CASSFTVLGNYNEQFF
TRBV11-3	TRBJ2-2	TRBD2	NA	TGTGCCAGCAGCTTAGATCGACTAGCGGGAGGCACCGGGGAGCTGTTTTTT	CASSLDRLAGGTGELFF
TRBV30	TRBJ1-5	NA	NA	TGTGCCTGGAGTCGGGACTCCCATAGCAATCAGCCCCAGCATTTT	CAWSRDSHSNQPQHF
TRBV28	TRBJ2-6	TRBD1	NA	TGTGCCAGCAGTTACGACAGGGGCACCTCTGGGGCCAACGTCCTGACTTTC	CASSYDRGTSGANVLTF
TRBV19	TRBJ1-2	TRBD1	NA	TGTGCCAGTAGTACAGACAGGGGATCTGGCTACACCTTC	CASSTDRGSGYTF
TRBV5-6	TRBJ2-5	NA	NA	TGTGCCAGCAGCTTGGAAGCTCAAGAGACCCAGTACTTC	CASSLEAQETQYF
TRBV6-5	TRBJ2-3	NA	NA	TGTGCCAGCAGTTACTCGACGGGGATTTCCCCGTATTTT	CASSYSTGISPYF
TRBV28	TRBJ2-7	NA	NA	TGTGCCAGCACAGGCTACGAGCAGTACTTC	CASTGYEQYF
TRBV7-2	TRBJ1-5	TRBD1	few	TGTGCCAGCAGCCTACAGGGGTATAGCAATCAGCCCCAGCATTTT	CASSLQGYSNQPQHF
TRBV18	TRBJ2-7	NA	few	TGTGCCAGCTCTCCTGGGACACCCCCCTACGAGCAGTACTTC	CASSPGTPPYEQYF